A selection of T cell receptor beta chains follows, all from one sample in a study of sequential checkpoint blockade in melanoma. Assay: immunoSEQ multiplex PCR; the TCRdb copy retains only in-frame clones and omits some. The repertoire holds 10,000 to 15,000 clones, with approximately 27% as singletons. The starting material was tumor tissue (inferred from file names), obtained from a patient given nivolumab and ipilimumab in sequence. The receptors were sampled from a human donor with melanoma. The CDR3 runs from the conserved cysteine through the conserved F or W. The order of the fields is CDR3 protein, clone size, V gene. The size field is filled for only some rows; it gives once, few, many or a size class.

CDR3: CASSPLGWAKNIQYF
size: NA
V: TRBV14

CDR3: CASSYEYSGYEQYF
size: NA
V: TRBV6-8

CDR3: CASSWGLESSYEQYF
size: many
V: TRBV6-8

CDR3: CASSEYFQGRGYTF
size: NA
V: TRBV25-1

CDR3: CASSDVRRGNTDTQYF
size: NA
V: TRBV10-2

CDR3: CASSVAPGAPGKLFF
size: NA
V: TRBV5-1

CDR3: CASRHRAGIYGYTF
size: NA
V: TRBV28

CDR3: CASSGTGHYGYTF
size: few
V: TRBV6-8

CDR3: CASSLWAGGFHQTNYGYTF
size: NA
V: TRBV28

CDR3: CASSSVSGGAWYNEQFF
size: NA
V: TRBV10-2

CDR3: CASSQDELAVETQYF
size: NA
V: TRBV14

CDR3: CASSLSRGPNTEAFF
size: NA
V: TRBV28